This T cell receptor (beta chain) came from a study of blood T cells in healthy people across ages. The sample holds a few counts of this clonotype. CDR3 length equals 15 residues. Germline-derived CDR1 and CDR2 are SGHTA and FQGNSA. Trimming took 0 bases from V and 5 from J, leaving 12 bases between them. Alongside a J-beta primer mix, a sample-barcoded 5' primer served in a second PCR lasting about 7 to 12 cycles. MiXCR, run by TCRdb on the 5' RACE reads, gives a single entry per CDR3 protein. The table has a few hundred thousand distinct CDR3 sequences, over 45% seen once. Sequenced material: blood. The chain couples TRBV7-2 to TRBJ2-3; D tentatively reads TRBD1 or TRBD2 (5 bases each). The TCR sequence derives from a man aged 60 to 75 in good health. This CDR3 reads CASSLAATGLDTQYF. In DNA form, the CDR3 reads TGTGCCAGCAGCTTAGCGGCGACGGGGCTAGATACGCAGTATTTT.